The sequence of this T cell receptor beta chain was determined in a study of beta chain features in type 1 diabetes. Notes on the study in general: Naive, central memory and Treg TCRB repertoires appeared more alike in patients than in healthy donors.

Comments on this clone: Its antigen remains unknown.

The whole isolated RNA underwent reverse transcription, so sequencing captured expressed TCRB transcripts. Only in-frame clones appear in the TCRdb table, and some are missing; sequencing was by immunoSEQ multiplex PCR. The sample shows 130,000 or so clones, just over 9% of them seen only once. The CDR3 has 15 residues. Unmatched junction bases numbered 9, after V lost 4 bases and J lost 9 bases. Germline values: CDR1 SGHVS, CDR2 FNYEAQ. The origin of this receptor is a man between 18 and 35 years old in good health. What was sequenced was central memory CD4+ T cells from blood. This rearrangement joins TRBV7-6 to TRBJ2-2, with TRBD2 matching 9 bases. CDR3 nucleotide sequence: TGTGCCAGCAGCTCCCCTATAGCGGGGGCGTGGGAGCTGTTTTTT. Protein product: CASSSPIAGAWELFF.